Listed below are T cell receptor beta chains from one sample, sequenced in a study of cytomegalovirus exposure and HLA in healthy donors. Here immunoSEQ multiplex PCR was the method, and the copy in TCRdb shows in-frame clones only, minus some. The data contain 150,000 or so clones, roughly 70% of them singletons. Specimen: PBMCs. The receptor set was obtained from a man aged 25 to 45 in good health and CMV-seronegative. Each CDR3 is given with its conserved first and last residue. Size values are once, few and many counts, or a class for expanded clones, and some rows have none.

TRBJ2-1 NA TRBV15 CATSPRRGPGEQFF
TRBJ2-1 NA TRBV5-1 CASSLIGLAYNEQFF
TRBJ2-7 few TRBV29-1 CSATVSYEQYF
TRBJ1-5 NA TRBV27 CASSALDRAGQPQHF
TRBJ1-1 NA TRBV10-3 CAISAQGIGTEAFF
TRBJ1-1 NA TRBV7-2 CASSMGGSTEAFF
TRBJ2-3 NA TRBV5-1 CASSQARTTSTDTQYF
TRBJ2-2 once TRBV11-2 CASSLGALNIGELFF
TRBJ1-2 NA TRBV4-2 CASSQTGTGAIYGYTF
TRBJ1-1 few TRBV7-9 CASSYQTVSEAFF
TRBJ1-2 NA TRBV7-2 CASSLATGVFGYTF
TRBJ1-3 NA TRBV5-1 CASSPSWANTIYF
TRBJ2-5 NA TRBV7-2 CASGKFGTSGGASQYF
TRBJ2-3 NA TRBV7-2 CASSSGGQDTQYF
TRBJ2-5 NA TRBV2 CASRPLTADRGNQETQYF
TRBJ2-7 NA TRBV5-5 CASSVTGEEQYF
TRBJ2-1 NA TRBV27 CATKMASGGNEQFF
TRBJ2-7 NA TRBV7-9 CASSRDRRNTEQYF
TRBJ2-3 NA TRBV5-4 CASSFQPSPDTQYF
NA NA TRBV6-9 CASRQGEALGSYEQYF
TRBJ1-2 NA TRBV21-1 CASSKGGAYTF
TRBJ2-2 NA TRBV4-2 CASTPSGGSTGELFF
TRBJ2-5 NA TRBV5-5 CASSGQGEETQYF
TRBJ2-1 NA TRBV19 CASSIASGVSNEQFF
TRBJ2-1 NA TRBV11-2 CASKDYGGYEQFF
TRBJ1-3 NA TRBV5-1 CASSLEGVGRSGNTIYF
TRBJ1-2 NA TRBV6-5 CASSYATGYGYPF
TRBJ1-6 NA TRBV28 CASSVPGTVNSPLHF
TRBJ1-1 NA TRBV28 CASSSGQGGSIAFF
TRBJ2-1 NA TRBV10-3 CASSSLSGYYNEQFF
TRBJ2-1 NA TRBV19 CASSMGTTDEQFF
TRBJ1-2 NA TRBV29-1 CSVGTGMGGYTF
TRBJ1-2 NA TRBV29-1 CSVEGEQGCGYTF
TRBJ1-5 NA TRBV5-1 CASSSSTLYSNQPQHF
TRBJ2-7 NA TRBV27 CASSLGDRAYEQYF
TRBJ2-1 NA TRBV30 CAWSIQGNNEQFF
TRBJ2-7 few TRBV5-6 CASSLAVGQYEQYF
TRBJ1-6 NA TRBV7-2 CASSLGALLNSPLHF
TRBJ1-5 NA TRBV5-1 CASSLAGPNQPQHF
TRBJ2-2 NA TRBV6-5 CASRPGQYTGELFF
TRBJ2-5 NA TRBV14 CASSRGGGGPQETQYF
TRBJ2-7 NA TRBV28 CASTYGQGRYEQYF
TRBJ2-1 NA TRBV18 CASSQSGGFYNEQFF
TRBJ1-5 few TRBV28 CASVTGTGGYQPQHF
TRBJ2-7 NA TRBV2 CASSVRGEQYF
TRBJ1-2 NA TRBV7-2 CASSTGQGTNYGYTF